Listed here are 30 T cell receptor beta chains from one sample, sequenced in a study of blood T cell repertoires in COVID-19. Clones were read by immunoSEQ multiplex PCR, and TCRdb kept only the in-frame ones, dropping some. The sample holds roughly 250,000 clones, about 93% seen once. The sample comprised PBMCs or T cells enriched from blood (not recorded which). These receptors all come from a young woman who had recovered from COVID-19.

This chain connects TRBV7-4 to TRBJ2-7; 10 bases are a match to TRBD1. Looked up from germline, CDR1 is SGHVT and CDR2 is SQSDAQ. V lost 6 bases and J lost 2; bases outside the gene matches: 7. This CDR3 comprises 15 residues. This chain's CDR3 is CASRGTGTGAYEQYF. The CDR3 DNA reads as TGTGCCAGCAGAGGAACCGGGACAGGGGCCTACGAGCAGTACTTC.

V usage is TRBV7-6 and J usage is TRBJ1-5; D call uncertain. This CDR3 comprises 15 residues. V was shortened by 5 bases and J by 7 bases, with 18 bases between the two germline ends. Germline CDR1 is SGHVS and CDR2 is FNYEAQ. The CDR3 coding sequence is TGTGCCAGCAGCCCCGGGAGGGCAGCGGACCAGCCCCAGCATTTT. Amino acid sequence: CASSPGRAADQPQHF.

The chain uses TRBV5-4 and TRBJ2-1; 8 nucleotides match TRBD1. Trimming cost V 3 bases and J 1 base; bases outside gene matches: 6. CDR3 size: 16 residues. Germline-derived CDR1 and CDR2 are SGHNT and YYREEE (reference sequence). CDR3 DNA: TGTGCCAGCAGCTCTCGGACAGGGTGGTCCTACAATGAGCAGTTCTTC. Its translation is CASSSRTGWSYNEQFF.

The chain combines TRBV10-2 with TRBJ2-3; 11 positions agree with TRBD2. V trimming: 6 bases; J trimming: 13 bases; junction bases outside the gene matches: 3. Per the germline V gene, CDR1 is WSHSY and CDR2 is SAAADI. The CDR3 is 11 residues long. The CDR3 DNA follows: TGCGCCAGCAGGATACTAGCGGGAGAGTATTTT. It codes for CASRILAGEYF.

The genes are TRBV7-6 and TRBJ2-7, with 9 bases aligning to TRBD2. Germline assignment: CDR1 SGHVS and CDR2 FNYEAQ. With 0 bases clipped from V and 4 bases from J, the junction kept 1 base outside the gene matches. CDR3 length equals 14 residues. CDR3 in DNA: TGTGCCAGCAGCTTAGCTAGCGGGGGTTACGAGCAGTACTTC. It yields the protein CASSLASGGYEQYF.

The rearrangement links TRBV3-1 (or the pseudogene TRBV3-2) to TRBJ1-4; D gene ambiguous. CDR3 length equals 13 residues. Deletions cut 1 base from V and 10 bases from J, with 10 bases between. Germline V gene sequence: CDR1 LGHDT, CDR2 YNNKEL (reference sequence). The CDR3 region has the DNA TGTGCCAGCAGCCAAGTCCGCTCCGGAAAACTGTTTTTT. Protein sequence: CASSQVRSGKLFF.

A single count supports this clone. The V gene is TRBV27, the J gene TRBJ1-2; 7 bases agree with TRBD1. The length of the CDR3 is 13 residues. The V and J ends lost 2 bases and 7 bases, in that order; junction bases with no gene match: 4. The V gene's germline CDR1 is MNHEY and CDR2 SMNVEV (reference sequence). The CDR3 loop is CASSLTRGSGYTF. CDR3 coding DNA: TGTGCCAGCAGTTTAACCAGGGGGTCTGGCTACACCTTC.

The chain couples TRBV24-1 to TRBJ2-2; perhaps TRBD2 as D (5 bases). Germline V gene sequence: CDR1 KGHDR, CDR2 SFDVKD. V was clipped by 9 bases and J by 5 bases, with 15 bases between them. The length of the CDR3 is 14 residues. This chain's CDR3 is CATRGAGGTGELFF. The CDR3 bases are TGTGCCACCCGAGGTGCGGGTGGTACCGGGGAGCTGTTTTTT.

This chain joins TRBV3-1 (or the pseudogene TRBV3-2) and TRBJ1-6; 7 bases map to TRBD1. With 1 base clipped from V and 7 bases from J, the junction kept 1 base outside the gene matches. Germline CDR1 LGHDT, CDR2 YNNKEL (reference sequence). The CDR3 extends over 14 amino acids. The CDR3 sequence is CASSQGTGNSPLHF. CDR3 bases: TGTGCCAGCAGCCAAGGGACAGGCAATTCACCCCTCCACTTT.

The chain couples TRBV3-1 (or the pseudogene TRBV3-2) to TRBJ2-2; TRBD2 is a possible D gene (5 bases). In germline, CDR1 is LGHDT, CDR2 YNNKEL (reference sequence). The CDR3 runs to 17 residues. Trimming took 4 bases from V and 6 from J, leaving 21 bases between them. The CDR3 protein is CASSPELGVQMAGELFF. Written as DNA, the CDR3 is TGTGCCAGCAGCCCCGAGCTCGGGGTTCAAATGGCCGGGGAGCTGTTTTTT.

The rearrangement joins TRBV28 to TRBJ1-2, with no clear D. CDR1 is MDHEN and CDR2 is SYDVKM in the germline V gene. Deletions cut 7 bases from V and 8 bases from J, with 17 bases between. This CDR3 is built from 13 residues. For the CDR3, the DNA is TGTGCCAGCACCCCCTTGGCCAGAGGAGGCTACACCTTC. Its translation is CASTPLARGGYTF.

V gene TRBV5-8 combines with J gene TRBJ2-1, with D maybe TRBD2 (6 bases). V dropped 0 bases and J dropped 7 bases, with 8 bases sitting between them. The CDR3 is made up of 13 amino acids. Germline V CDR1 and CDR2: SGHTS, YDEGEE. CDR3: CASSLGGVNEQFF. The CDR3 DNA is TGTGCCAGCAGCTTGGGGGGGGTTAATGAGCAGTTCTTC.

V and J are TRBV6-5 and TRBJ1-2; D remains ambiguous. Germline CDR1 is MNHEY and CDR2 is SVGAGI. This CDR3 spans 15 amino acids. Trimming pared 5 bases from V and 3 bases from J, leaving 16 bases between. DNA of the CDR3: TGTGCCAGCAGTCCCACGGTTTCCAAGCACTATGGCTACACCTTC. It yields the protein CASSPTVSKHYGYTF.

This chain connects TRBV6-6 to TRBJ1-6; D is ambiguous. This CDR3 contains 13 residues. The V and J ends lost 2 bases and 13 bases respectively, with 12 bases between them. CDR1 and CDR2 (germline): MNHNY, SVGAGI (reference sequence). The CDR3 bases are TGTGCCAGCAGTTACGTTCAGAAAGATCCCCTCCACTTT. It encodes CASSYVQKDPLHF.

This clone was found a few times. CDR3 residues: CASSETGSFYGYTF. The CDR3 bases are TGTGCCAGCAGTGAGACAGGGAGCTTCTATGGCTACACCTTC. The chain links TRBV6-1 to TRBJ1-2; TRBD1 agrees at 7 bases. This CDR3 is 14 amino acids long. With 3 bases clipped from V and 4 bases from J, the junction kept 5 bases outside the gene matches. Germline assignment: CDR1 MNHNS and CDR2 SASEGT.

Concerning this clone: Other DNA sequences of this sample code for an identical CDR3. CDR3 sequence reads: CASSLSGGLGSPLHF. DNA of the CDR3: TGTGCCAGCAGTTTATCCGGGGGGCTAGGTTCACCCCTCCACTTT. J is TRBJ1-6 and V is TRBV27; tentative D call: TRBD1 (6 bases). Germline-derived CDR1 and CDR2 are MNHEY and SMNVEV (reference sequence). CDR3 length: 15 residues. V was cut by 0 bases and J by 9 bases, with 12 bases left in between.

J is TRBJ2-7 and V is TRBV7-2; weak D call: TRBD2 (5 bases). This CDR3 spans 13 amino acids. The germline CDR1 and CDR2 sequences are SGHTA and FQGNSA. V was shortened by 4 bases and J by 2 bases, with 9 bases between the two germline ends. Here the CDR3 reads CASSSRVAYEQYF. CDR3 sequence (DNA): TGTGCCAGCAGCTCGAGGGTGGCCTACGAGCAGTACTTC.

This chain joins TRBV9 and TRBJ2-1; possibly TRBD2 for D (6 bases). The CDR3 contains 12 residues. The germline V gene encodes CDR1 SGDLS and CDR2 YYNGEE. Trimming took 4 bases from V and 8 from J, leaving 10 bases between them. DNA for the CDR3: TGTGCCAGCAGCAGACTAGGGGATGAGCAGTTCTTC. Protein product: CASSRLGDEQFF.

This clone has only one observation. The V call is TRBV15, the J call TRBJ2-2; 7 bases are a match to TRBD1. V lost 3 bases to trimming and J lost 7 bases; unmatched junction nucleotides: 5. Germline V gene data show CDR1 as LNHNV and CDR2 as YYDKDF (reference sequence). This CDR3 comprises 14 residues. The DNA for the CDR3 is TGTGCCACCAGCAGTTACAGGGGTAACGGGGAGCTGTTTTTT. Translated, it gives CATSSYRGNGELFF.

J is TRBJ2-7 and V is TRBV6-9; 7 bases agree with TRBD2. Trimming removed 4 bases from V and 7 bases from J; junction bases left unmatched: 7. The germline gives CDR1 MNHGY, CDR2 SVAAGI. This CDR3 has 13 amino acids. CDR3 in DNA: TGTGCCAGCAGTTCCGGACTAGACGGGGAGCAGTACTTC. Residues: CASSSGLDGEQYF.

The chain has TRBV4-1 and TRBJ1-2; a weak D match, TRBD1 (5 bases). Per germline, CDR1 MGHRA and CDR2 YSYEKL. The CDR3 is 17 amino acids. The V gene lost 3 bases and the J gene lost 4 bases, with 21 bases spanning the gap. The CDR3 DNA reads TGCGCCAGCAGCCACGAGCAGGGATTTCTCACAAGCTATGGCTACACCTTC. Residues: CASSHEQGFLTSYGYTF.

The rearrangement uses TRBV3-1 (or the pseudogene TRBV3-2) and TRBJ2-7; maybe TRBD2 (7 bases). Germline CDR1 LGHDT, CDR2 YNNKEL (reference sequence). This CDR3 spans 14 amino acids. The ends were cut back, 4 bases at V and 4 bases at J, with 14 bases in the middle. The CDR3 sequence is CASSPPGGWYEQYF. The CDR3 nucleotides read TGTGCCAGCAGCCCCCCGGGGGGCTGGTACGAGCAGTACTTC.

The chain has TRBV18 and TRBJ1-4; no firm D call. Germline loops: CDR1 KGHSH, CDR2 LQKENI. This CDR3 comprises 15 residues. The V and J ends lost 2 bases and 8 bases respectively, with 15 bases between them. As DNA, the CDR3 is TGTGCCAGCTCACCAGCAGGAAACTCAATCGAAAAACTGTTTTTT. Translation gives CASSPAGNSIEKLFF.

This clone was recorded many times. This chain joins TRBV6-2 or TRBV6-3 and TRBJ2-7; D might be TRBD2 (7 bases). This CDR3 comprises 15 residues. Germline CDR1 is MNHEY and CDR2 is SVGEGT. Between the trimmed V and J ends, which lost 4 bases and 2 bases, there was a span of 15 bases. CDR3 nucleotides: TGTGCCAGCAGTTGGGAGGGGGGAGGACCCTACGAGCAGTACTTC. Protein sequence: CASSWEGGGPYEQYF.

V and J are TRBV20-1 and TRBJ2-7, with D unclear. CDR1 DFQATT and CDR2 SNEGSKA come from the germline V gene (reference sequence). The CDR3 sequence is 13 residues long. Between the trimmed V and J ends, which lost 3 bases and 3 bases, there was a span of 12 bases. CDR3 nucleotides: TGCAGTGCTAGTGGTAGAATCGACTACGAGCAGTACTTC. Translated, it gives CSASGRIDYEQYF.

The genes are TRBV2 and TRBJ2-7, with TRBD2 matching over 12 bases. The CDR3 is made up of 15 amino acids. CDR1 is SNHLY and CDR2 is FYNNEI in the germline V gene. After removal of 6 bases from V and 7 bases from J, the junction contained 10 bases not matched to a gene. In nucleotides, the CDR3 is TGTGCCAGCAGAGAGACTAGCGGGAGTTATATGGAGCAGTACTTC. Its translation is CASRETSGSYMEQYF.

The CDR3 bases are TGCGCCAGCAGCCCATTAGCTAGTTCCTACGAGCAGTACTTC. Translating gives CASSPLASSYEQYF. The gene calls are TRBV4-1 and TRBJ2-7; D unresolved. The CDR3 length is 14 residues. V lost 4 bases and J 1 base, leaving 11 bases between the germline ends. The germline V gene encodes CDR1 MGHRA and CDR2 YSYEKL.

The chain carries TRBV10-3 and TRBJ2-2; TRBD1 agrees at 10 bases. The germline CDR1 and CDR2 sequences are ENHRY and SYGVKD. The CDR3 sequence is 15 residues long. V shed 6 bases, J shed 5 bases, and the junction held 6 bases outside the gene matches. This CDR3 is CAIRTGQGRTGELFF. The DNA for the CDR3 is TGTGCCATCAGAACGGGACAGGGGCGGACCGGGGAGCTGTTTTTT.

There are many counts of this clone. CDR3 protein: CASSLGRDNSNQPQHF. The CDR3 bases are TGTGCCAGCAGCCTGGGGAGGGATAATAGCAATCAGCCCCAGCATTTT. The chain joins TRBV7-3 to TRBJ1-5; D not certain. Germline V lookup: CDR1 SGHTA, CDR2 FQGTGA. The CDR3 totals 16 residues. Trimming took off 5 bases at V and 0 bases at J, with 14 bases between the two ends.

V and J are TRBV12-3 or TRBV12-4 and TRBJ2-1; D unclear. The CDR3 is 12 amino acids. The germline V and J ends were trimmed by 6 bases and 1 base, with 4 bases remaining between them. The CDR3 region is CASSRSYNEQFF. The CDR3 DNA sequence: TGTGCCAGCAGCCGGTCCTACAATGAGCAGTTCTTC.